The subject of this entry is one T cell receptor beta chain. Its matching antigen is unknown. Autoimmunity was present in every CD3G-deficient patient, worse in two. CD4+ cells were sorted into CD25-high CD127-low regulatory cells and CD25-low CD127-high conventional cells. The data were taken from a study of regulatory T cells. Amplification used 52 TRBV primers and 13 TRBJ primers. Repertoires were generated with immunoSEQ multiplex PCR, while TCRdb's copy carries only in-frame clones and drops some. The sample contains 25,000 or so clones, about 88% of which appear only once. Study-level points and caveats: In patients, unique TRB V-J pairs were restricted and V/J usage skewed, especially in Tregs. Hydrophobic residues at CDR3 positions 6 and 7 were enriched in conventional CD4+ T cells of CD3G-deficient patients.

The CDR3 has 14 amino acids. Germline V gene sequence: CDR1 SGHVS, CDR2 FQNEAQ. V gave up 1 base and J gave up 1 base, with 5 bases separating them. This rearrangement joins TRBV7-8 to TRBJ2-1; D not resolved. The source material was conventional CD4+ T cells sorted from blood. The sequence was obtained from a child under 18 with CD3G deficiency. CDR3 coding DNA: TGTGCCAGCAGCTTAGGAATATCCTACAATGAGCAGTTCTTC. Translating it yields CASSLGISYNEQFF.